This paragraph covers one TCR beta chain sequence. Its target is not known. One end of the junction fails to match germline, which may point to a read error. The data were taken from a study of cytomegalovirus exposure and HLA in healthy donors. General study findings and limits: A later analysis reported that several of the most significant clusters appeared to be linked to common viral pathogens, among them Epstein-Barr virus. The sole available immune exposure information was CMV serostatus.

Healthy bone marrow donors formed the donor group. 60 Vbeta and 13 Jbeta primers were used in PCR. Using immunoSEQ multiplex PCR, the repertoire was profiled, and TCRdb retains in-frame clones only, with some absent. Of about 130,000 clones listed, about two thirds are singletons. CDR1 SEHNR and CDR2 FQNEAQ come from the germline V gene (reference sequence). The CDR3 has 15 residues. Sequenced material: PBMCs. This TCR came from a woman aged 55-70 years in good health and CMV-seropositive. This chain joins TRBV7-9 and TRBJ1-2; D is undetermined. The CDR3 DNA reads TGTTCCAGCAGCCCACCTGGACTTAGCCTCTATGGCTACACCTTC. It encodes CSSSPPGLSLYGYTF.